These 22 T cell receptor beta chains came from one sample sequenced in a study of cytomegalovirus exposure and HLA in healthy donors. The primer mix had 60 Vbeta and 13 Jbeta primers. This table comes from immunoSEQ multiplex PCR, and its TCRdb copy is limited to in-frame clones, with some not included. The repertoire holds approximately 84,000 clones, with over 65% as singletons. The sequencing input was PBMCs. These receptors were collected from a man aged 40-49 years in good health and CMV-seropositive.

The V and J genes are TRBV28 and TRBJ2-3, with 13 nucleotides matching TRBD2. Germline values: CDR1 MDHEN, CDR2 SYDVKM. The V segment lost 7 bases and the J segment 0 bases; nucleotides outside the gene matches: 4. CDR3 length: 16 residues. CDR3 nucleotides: TGTGCCAGCACCCTGGGACTAGCGGGGAGCACAGATACGCAGTATTTT. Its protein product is CASTLGLAGSTDTQYF. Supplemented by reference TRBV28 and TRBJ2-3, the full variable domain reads DVKVTQSSRYLVKRTGEKVFLECVQDMDHENMFWYRQDPGLGLRLIYFSYDVKMKEKGDIPEGYSVSREKKERFSLILESASTNQTSMYLCASTLGLAGSTDTQYFGPGTRLTVL.

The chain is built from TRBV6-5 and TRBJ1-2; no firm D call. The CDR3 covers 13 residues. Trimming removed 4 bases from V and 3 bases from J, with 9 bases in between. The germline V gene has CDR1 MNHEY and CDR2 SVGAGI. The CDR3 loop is CASSLKGDYGYTF. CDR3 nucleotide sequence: TGTGCCAGCAGTTTAAAGGGAGACTATGGCTACACCTTC.

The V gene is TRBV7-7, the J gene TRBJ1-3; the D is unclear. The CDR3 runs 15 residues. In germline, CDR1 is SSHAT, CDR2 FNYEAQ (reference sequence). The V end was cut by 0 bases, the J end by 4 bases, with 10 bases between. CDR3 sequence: CASSLAETPGNTIYF. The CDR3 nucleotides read TGTGCCAGCAGCTTAGCGGAGACCCCCGGAAACACCATATATTTT.

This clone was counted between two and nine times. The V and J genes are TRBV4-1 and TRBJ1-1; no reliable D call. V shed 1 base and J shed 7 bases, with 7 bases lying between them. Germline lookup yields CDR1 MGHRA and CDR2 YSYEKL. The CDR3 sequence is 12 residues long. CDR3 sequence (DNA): TGCGCCAGCAGCCAAGGAGTCCGTGAAGCTTTCTTT. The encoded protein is CASSQGVREAFF.

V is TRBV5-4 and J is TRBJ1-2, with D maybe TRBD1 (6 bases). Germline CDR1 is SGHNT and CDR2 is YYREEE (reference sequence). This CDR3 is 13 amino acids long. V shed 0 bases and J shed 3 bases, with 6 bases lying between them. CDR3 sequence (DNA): TGTGCCAGCAGCTTGGGGACAGACTATGGCTACACCTTC. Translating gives CASSLGTDYGYTF.

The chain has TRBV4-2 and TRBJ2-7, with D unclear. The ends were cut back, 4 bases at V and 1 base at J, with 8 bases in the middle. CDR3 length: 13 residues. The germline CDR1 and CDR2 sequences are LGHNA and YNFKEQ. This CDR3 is CASSPPTSYEQYF. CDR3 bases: TGTGCCAGCAGCCCTCCTACTTCCTACGAGCAGTACTTC.

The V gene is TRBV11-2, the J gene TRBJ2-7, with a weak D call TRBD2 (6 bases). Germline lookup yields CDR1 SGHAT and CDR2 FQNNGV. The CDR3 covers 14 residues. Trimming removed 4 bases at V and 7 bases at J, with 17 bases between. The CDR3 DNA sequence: TGTGCCAGCAGCTCTCCCGGGAGACATAGGGAGCAGTACTTC. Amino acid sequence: CASSSPGRHREQYF. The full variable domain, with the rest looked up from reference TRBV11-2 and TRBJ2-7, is EAGVAQSPRYKIIEKRQSVAFWCNPISGHATLYWYQQILGQGPKLLIQFQNNGVVDDSQLPKDRFSAERLKGVDSTLKIQPAKLEDSAVYLCASSSPGRHREQYFGPGTRLTVT.

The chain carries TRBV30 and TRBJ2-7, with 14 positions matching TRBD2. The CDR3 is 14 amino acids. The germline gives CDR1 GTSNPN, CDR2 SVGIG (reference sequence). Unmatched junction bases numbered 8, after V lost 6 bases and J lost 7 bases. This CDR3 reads CACPRGLAGAEQYF. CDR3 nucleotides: TGTGCCTGCCCTAGGGGACTAGCGGGAGCTGAGCAGTACTTC. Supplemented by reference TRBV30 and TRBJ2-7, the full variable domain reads SQTIHQWPATLVQPVGSPLSLECTVEGTSNPNLYWYRQAAGRGLQLLFYSVGIGQISSEVPQNLSASRPQDRQFILSSKKLLLSDSGFYLCACPRGLAGAEQYFGPGTRLTVT.

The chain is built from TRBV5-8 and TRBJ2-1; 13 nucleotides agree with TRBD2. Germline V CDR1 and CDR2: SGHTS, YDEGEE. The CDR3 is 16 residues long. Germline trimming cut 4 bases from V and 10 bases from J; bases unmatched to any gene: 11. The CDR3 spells CASSPQPGLAGVEQFF. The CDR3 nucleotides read TGTGCCAGCAGCCCCCAACCAGGACTAGCGGGAGTCGAGCAGTTCTTC.

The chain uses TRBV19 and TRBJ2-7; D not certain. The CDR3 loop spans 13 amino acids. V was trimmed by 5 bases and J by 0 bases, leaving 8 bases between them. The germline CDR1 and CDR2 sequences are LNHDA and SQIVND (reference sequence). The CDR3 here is CASSSVSSYEQYF. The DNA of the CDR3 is TGTGCCAGTAGTTCCGTTTCCTCCTACGAGCAGTACTTC.

Here the CDR3 reads CASTLLWSGATDTQYF. In DNA form, the CDR3 reads TGTGCCAGCACCCTTCTTTGGAGCGGGGCAACAGATACGCAGTATTTT. The chain uses TRBV5-5 and TRBJ2-3; 7 bases are a match to TRBD2. CDR1 and CDR2 from the germline V gene are SGHKS and YYEKEE (reference sequence). There are 16 residues in the CDR3. V dropped 6 bases and J dropped 3; count of bases not matched to a gene: 13. Using reference TRBV5-5 and TRBJ2-3 for the parts outside the CDR3, the full variable domain is DAGVTQSPTHLIKTRGQQVTLRCSPISGHKSVSWYQQVLGQGPQFIFQYYEKEERGRGNFPDRFSARQFPNYSSELNVNALLLGDSALYLCASTLLWSGATDTQYFGPGTRLTVL.

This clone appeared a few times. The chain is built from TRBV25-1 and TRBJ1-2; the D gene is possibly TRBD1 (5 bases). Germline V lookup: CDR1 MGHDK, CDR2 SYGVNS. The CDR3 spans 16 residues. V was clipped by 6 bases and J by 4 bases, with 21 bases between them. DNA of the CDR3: TGTGCCAGCAGCCCCGCCGGGGGTTCCTACCTCTATGGCTACACCTTC. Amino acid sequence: CASSPAGGSYLYGYTF.

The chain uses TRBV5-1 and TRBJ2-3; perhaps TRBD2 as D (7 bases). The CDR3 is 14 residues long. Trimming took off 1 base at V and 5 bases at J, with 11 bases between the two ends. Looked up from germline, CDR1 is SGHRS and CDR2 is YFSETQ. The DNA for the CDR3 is TGCGCCAGCAGCTTGACAGGGAGGGAAGATACGCAGTATTTT. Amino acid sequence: CASSLTGREDTQYF. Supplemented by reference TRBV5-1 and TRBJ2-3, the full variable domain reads KAGVTQTPRYLIKTRGQQVTLSCSPISGHRSVSWYQQTPGQGLQFLFEYFSETQRNKGNFPGRFSGRQFSNSRSEMNVSTLELGDSALYLCASSLTGREDTQYFGPGTRLTVL.

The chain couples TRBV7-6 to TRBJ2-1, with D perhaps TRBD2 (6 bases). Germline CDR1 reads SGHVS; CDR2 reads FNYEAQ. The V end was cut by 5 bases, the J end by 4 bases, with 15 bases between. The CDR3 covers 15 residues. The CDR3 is CASSVDGTFYNEQFF. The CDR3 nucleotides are TGTGCCAGCAGCGTGGACGGGACTTTTTACAATGAGCAGTTCTTC.

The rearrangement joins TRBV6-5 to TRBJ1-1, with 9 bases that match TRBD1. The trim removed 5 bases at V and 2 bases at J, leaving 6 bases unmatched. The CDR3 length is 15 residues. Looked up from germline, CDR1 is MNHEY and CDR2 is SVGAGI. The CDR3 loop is CASSKSDRGNTEAFF. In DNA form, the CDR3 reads TGTGCCAGCAGTAAATCGGACAGGGGCAACACTGAAGCTTTCTTT.

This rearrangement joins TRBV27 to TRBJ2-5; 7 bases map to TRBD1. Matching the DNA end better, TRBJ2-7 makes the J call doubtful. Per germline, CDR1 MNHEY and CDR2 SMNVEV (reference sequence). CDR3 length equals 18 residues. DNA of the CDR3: TGTGCCAGCAGTTTAGTTCCAGGGGGTGGTCCAAGCTCCTACGAGCAGTACTTC. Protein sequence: CASSLVPGGGPSSYEQYF.

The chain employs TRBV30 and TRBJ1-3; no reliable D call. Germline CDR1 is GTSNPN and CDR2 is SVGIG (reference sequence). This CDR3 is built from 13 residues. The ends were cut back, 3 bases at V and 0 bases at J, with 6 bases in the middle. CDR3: CAWSGGSGNTIYF. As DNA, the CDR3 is TGTGCCTGGAGCGGTGGCTCTGGAAACACCATATATTTT.

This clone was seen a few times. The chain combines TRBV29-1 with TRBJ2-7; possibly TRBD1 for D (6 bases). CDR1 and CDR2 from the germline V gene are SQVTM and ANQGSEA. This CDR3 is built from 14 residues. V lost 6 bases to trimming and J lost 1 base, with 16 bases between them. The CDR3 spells CSVGIGGQSYEQYF. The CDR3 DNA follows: TGCAGCGTAGGTATAGGAGGACAGTCCTACGAGCAGTACTTC.

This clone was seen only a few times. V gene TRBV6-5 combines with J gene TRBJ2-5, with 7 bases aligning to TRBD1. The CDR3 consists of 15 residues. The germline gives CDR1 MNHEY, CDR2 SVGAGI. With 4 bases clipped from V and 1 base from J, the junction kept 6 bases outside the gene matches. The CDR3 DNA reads TGTGCCAGCAGTTCCCATCGGACAGGCCAAGAGACCCAGTACTTC. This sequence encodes CASSSHRTGQETQYF.

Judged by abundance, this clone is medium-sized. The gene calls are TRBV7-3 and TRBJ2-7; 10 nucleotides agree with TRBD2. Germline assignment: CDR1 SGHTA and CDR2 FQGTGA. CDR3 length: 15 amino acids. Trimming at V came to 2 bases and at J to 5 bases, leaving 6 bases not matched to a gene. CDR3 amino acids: CASSLGASGSNEQYF. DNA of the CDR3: TGTGCCAGCAGCTTAGGCGCTAGCGGGAGCAACGAGCAGTACTTC.

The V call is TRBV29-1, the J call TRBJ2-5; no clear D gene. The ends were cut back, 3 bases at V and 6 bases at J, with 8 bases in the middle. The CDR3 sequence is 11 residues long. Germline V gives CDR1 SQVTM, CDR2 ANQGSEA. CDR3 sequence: CSVDVEQTQYF. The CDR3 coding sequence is TGCAGCGTTGACGTCGAGCAGACCCAGTACTTC. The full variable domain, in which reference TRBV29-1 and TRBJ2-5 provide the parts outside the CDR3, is SAVISQKPSRDICQRGTSLTIQCQVDSQVTMMFWYRQQPGQSLTLIATANQGSEATYESGFVIDKFPISRPNLTFSTLTVSNMSPEDSSIYLCSVDVEQTQYFGPGTRLLVL.

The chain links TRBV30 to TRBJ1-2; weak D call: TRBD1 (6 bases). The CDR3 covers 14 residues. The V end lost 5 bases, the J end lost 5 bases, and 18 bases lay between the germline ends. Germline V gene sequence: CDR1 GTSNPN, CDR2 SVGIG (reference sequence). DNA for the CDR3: TGTGCCTGGGCCTATACAGGGAACAAATATGGCTACACCTTC. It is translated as CAWAYTGNKYGYTF.